In this sample, the clone carrying this TCR beta chain turned up many times. As yet, its antigen is unknown. The CDR3 runs 11 residues. CDR1 MNHNS and CDR2 SASEGT come from the germline V gene. The V end lost 10 bases, the J end lost 4 bases, and 8 bases lay between the germline ends. This specimen comes from a study of naive and memory T cell subsets. Study-wide points: The RNA method is potentially sensitive to activation and differentiation changes.

Four PCR rounds used nested alpha and beta constant region primers plus the SP2 primer. Alpha and beta constant region primers primed reverse transcription for blood and skin samples. TCRdb ran MiXCR on the UMI-ligation and nested PCR reads and lists one entry per CDR3 protein. The data contain 30,000 to 35,000 distinct CDR3 sequences, 6.7% of them singletons. Treatment reported: skin biopsy from PPD injection site in Mantoux-positive individual. The library had UMIs added by 3' ligation of an oligonucleotide to TCR cDNA. Skin biopsies came from PPD injection sites in Mantoux-positive individuals. Unsorted total RNA, about 1 to 1000 ng, was DNase treated before reverse transcription.

This sequence was found in an adult in good health. Sample: skin, taken from a tuberculin skin test site. V is TRBV6-1 and J is TRBJ2-1; D call uncertain. CDR3 nucleotides: TGTGCCACCGAATATTACAATGAGCAGTTCTTC. This encodes CATEYYNEQFF.